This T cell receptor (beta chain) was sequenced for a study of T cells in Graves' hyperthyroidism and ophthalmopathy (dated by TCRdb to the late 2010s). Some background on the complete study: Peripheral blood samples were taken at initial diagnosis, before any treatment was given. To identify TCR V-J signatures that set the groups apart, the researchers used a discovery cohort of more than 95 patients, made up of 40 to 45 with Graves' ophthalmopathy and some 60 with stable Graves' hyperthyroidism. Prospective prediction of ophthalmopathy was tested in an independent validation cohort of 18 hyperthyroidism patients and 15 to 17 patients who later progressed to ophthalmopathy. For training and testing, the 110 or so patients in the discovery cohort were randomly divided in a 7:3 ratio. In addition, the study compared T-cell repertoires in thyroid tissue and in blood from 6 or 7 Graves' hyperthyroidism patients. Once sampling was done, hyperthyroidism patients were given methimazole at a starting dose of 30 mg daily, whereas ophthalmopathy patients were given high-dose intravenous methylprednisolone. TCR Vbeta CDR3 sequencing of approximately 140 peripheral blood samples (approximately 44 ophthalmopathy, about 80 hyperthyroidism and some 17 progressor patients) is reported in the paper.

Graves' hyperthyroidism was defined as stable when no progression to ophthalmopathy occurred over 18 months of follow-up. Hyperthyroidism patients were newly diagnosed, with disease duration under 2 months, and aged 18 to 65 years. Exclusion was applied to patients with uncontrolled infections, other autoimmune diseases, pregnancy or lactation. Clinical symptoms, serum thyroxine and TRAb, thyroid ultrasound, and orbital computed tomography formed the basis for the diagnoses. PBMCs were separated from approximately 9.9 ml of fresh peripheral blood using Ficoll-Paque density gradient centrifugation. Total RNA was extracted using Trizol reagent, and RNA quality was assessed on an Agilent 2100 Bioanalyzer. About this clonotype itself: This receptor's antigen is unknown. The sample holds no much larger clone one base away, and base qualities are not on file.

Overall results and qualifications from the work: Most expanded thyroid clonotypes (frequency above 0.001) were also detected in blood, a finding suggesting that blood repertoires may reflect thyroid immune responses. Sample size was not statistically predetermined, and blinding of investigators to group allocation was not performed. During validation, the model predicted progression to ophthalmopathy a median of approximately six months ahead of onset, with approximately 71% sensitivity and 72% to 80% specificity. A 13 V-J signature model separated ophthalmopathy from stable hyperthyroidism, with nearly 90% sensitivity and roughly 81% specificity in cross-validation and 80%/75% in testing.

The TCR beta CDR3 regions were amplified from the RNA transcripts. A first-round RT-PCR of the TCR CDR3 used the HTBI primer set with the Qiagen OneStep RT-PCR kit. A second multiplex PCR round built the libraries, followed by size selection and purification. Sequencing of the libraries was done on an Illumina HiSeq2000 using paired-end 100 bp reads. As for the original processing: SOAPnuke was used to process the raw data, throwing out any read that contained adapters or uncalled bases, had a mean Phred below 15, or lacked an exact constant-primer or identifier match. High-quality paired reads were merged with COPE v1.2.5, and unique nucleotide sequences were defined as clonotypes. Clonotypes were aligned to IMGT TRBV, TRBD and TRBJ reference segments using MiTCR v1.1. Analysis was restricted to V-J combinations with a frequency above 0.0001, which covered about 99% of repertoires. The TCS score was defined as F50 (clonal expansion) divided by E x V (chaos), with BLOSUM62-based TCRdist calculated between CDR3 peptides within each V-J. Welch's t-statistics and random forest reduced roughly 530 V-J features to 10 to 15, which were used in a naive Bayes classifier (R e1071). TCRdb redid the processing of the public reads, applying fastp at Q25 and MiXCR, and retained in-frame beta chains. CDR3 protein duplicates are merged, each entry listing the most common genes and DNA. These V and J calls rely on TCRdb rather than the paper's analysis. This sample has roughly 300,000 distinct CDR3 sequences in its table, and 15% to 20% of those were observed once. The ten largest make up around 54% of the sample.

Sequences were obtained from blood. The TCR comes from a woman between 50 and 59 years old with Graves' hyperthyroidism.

The nucleotides are TGTGCCAGCAGGCGAGGGACAGGGGCTACCTACAATGAGCAGTTCTTC. Its translation is CASRRGTGATYNEQFF. This receptor chain uses TRBV27 and TRBJ2-1; 10 nucleotides in the junction match TRBD1. The germline V gene (reference sequence) supplies CDR1 MNHEY and CDR2 SMNVEV. The CDR3 covers 16 residues, taking in both the cysteine and the phenylalanine. CDR3 DNA only is kept here, 48 bases in frame from base 1. Trimmed from V: 6 bases; trimmed from J: 2 bases; junction bases lacking a gene match: 7.